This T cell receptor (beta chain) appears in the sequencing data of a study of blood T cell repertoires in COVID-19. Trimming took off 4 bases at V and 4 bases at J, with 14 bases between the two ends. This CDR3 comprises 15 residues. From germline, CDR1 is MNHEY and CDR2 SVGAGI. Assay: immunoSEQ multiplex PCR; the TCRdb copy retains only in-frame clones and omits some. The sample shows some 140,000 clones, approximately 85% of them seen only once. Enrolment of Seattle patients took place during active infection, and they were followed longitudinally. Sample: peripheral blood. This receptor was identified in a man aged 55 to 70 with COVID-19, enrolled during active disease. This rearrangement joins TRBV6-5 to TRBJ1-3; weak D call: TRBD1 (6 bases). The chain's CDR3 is CASSSRGVWGNTIYF. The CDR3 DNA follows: TGTGCCAGCAGTTCCAGGGGAGTGTGGGGAAACACCATATATTTT.